This is a list of T cell receptor beta chains from one sample in a study of vaccination and CD4 T cells after COVID-19. A single record per CDR3 protein comes from TCRdb applying MiXCR to the PCR reads. The sample yields about 14,000 distinct CDR3 sequences, roughly 30% seen once. Antigen specificity for these receptors is unknown. Sequencing was performed on CD4+ T cells from blood, cultured in vitro, taken after SARS-CoV-2 vaccination. The source of these receptors is a human donor who had recovered from COVID-19. Both conserved end residues are part of each CDR3. The D gene is left open where the match is weak. Clone size is given for some rows only: seen once, a few or many times, or a class if the clone is expanded.

-	12	TRBV6-2/TRBV6-3	TRBJ1-2	-	CASRSRVGGYTF	TGTGCCAGCCGGAGCAGGGTAGGTGGCTACACCTTC
TRBD2	17	TRBV7-2	TRBJ2-1	few	CASSFRWSLAGEAEQFF	TGTGCCAGCAGCTTCCGATGGAGCCTAGCGGGAGAGGCTGAGCAGTTCTTC
-	15	TRBV7-2	TRBJ1-2	-	CASSLTRGRNYGYTF	TGTGCCAGCAGCTTGACCCGGGGACGAAACTATGGCTACACCTTC
-	15	TRBV20-1	TRBJ2-1	few	CSAHPGLLHHNEQFF	TGCAGTGCTCACCCGGGGCTTCTTCACCACAATGAGCAGTTCTTC
-	15	TRBV19	TRBJ2-5	-	CASPSEPTYQETQYF	TGTGCCAGCCCCTCGGAGCCGACGTACCAAGAGACCCAGTACTTC
-	13	TRBV15	TRBJ2-7	-	CATSREGVYEQYF	TGTGCCACCAGCAGAGAAGGAGTTTACGAGCAGTACTTC
TRBD1	15	TRBV28	TRBJ2-7	-	CASSRLGQGRYEQYF	TGTGCCAGCAGTCGGCTGGGACAGGGTCGGTACGAGCAGTACTTC
TRBD1	15	TRBV6-5	TRBJ1-2	few	CASSYLQGGNYGYTF	TGTGCCAGCAGTTACCTTCAGGGGGGAAACTATGGCTACACCTTC
TRBD2	15	TRBV20-1	TRBJ2-2	-	CSATTSGRETGELFF	TGCAGTGCCACGACTAGCGGGAGGGAAACCGGGGAGCTGTTTTTT
-	16	TRBV20-1	TRBJ2-1	-	CSASDLSGTSYNEQFF	TGCAGTGCTAGCGACTTATCGGGGACCTCCTACAATGAGCAGTTCTTC
-	11	TRBV19	TRBJ2-7	few	CATSRAYEQYF	TGTGCCACCAGTAGGGCTTACGAGCAGTACTTC
-	13	TRBV20-1	TRBJ1-2	-	CSARSPQGNGYTF	TGCAGTGCTAGATCCCCGCAGGGCAATGGCTACACCTTC
TRBD2	15	TRBV20-1	TRBJ2-3	few	CSARTGLAGADTQYF	TGCAGTGCTAGGACGGGACTAGCGGGAGCGGATACGCAGTATTTT
-	19	TRBV7-9	TRBJ2-7	few	CASSLSGAGGIFGSYEQYF	TGTGCCAGCAGCTTAAGCGGGGCAGGGGGTATCTTCGGGTCCTACGAGCAGTACTTC
-	12	TRBV28	TRBJ2-4	-	CASSKVLNIQYF	TGTGCCAGCAGCAAAGTACTAAACATTCAGTACTTC
-	13	TRBV7-2	TRBJ1-2	medium-sized	CASSPLSDYGYTF	TGTGCCAGCAGCCCCCTTTCAGACTATGGCTACACCTTC
TRBD1	13	TRBV6-1	TRBJ1-2	-	CASSLGSGGGYTF	TGTGCCAGCAGCCTTGGGTCAGGGGGTGGCTACACCTTC
-	13	TRBV7-9	TRBJ2-2	-	CASTETYTGELFF	TGTGCCAGCACCGAGACCTACACCGGGGAGCTGTTTTTT